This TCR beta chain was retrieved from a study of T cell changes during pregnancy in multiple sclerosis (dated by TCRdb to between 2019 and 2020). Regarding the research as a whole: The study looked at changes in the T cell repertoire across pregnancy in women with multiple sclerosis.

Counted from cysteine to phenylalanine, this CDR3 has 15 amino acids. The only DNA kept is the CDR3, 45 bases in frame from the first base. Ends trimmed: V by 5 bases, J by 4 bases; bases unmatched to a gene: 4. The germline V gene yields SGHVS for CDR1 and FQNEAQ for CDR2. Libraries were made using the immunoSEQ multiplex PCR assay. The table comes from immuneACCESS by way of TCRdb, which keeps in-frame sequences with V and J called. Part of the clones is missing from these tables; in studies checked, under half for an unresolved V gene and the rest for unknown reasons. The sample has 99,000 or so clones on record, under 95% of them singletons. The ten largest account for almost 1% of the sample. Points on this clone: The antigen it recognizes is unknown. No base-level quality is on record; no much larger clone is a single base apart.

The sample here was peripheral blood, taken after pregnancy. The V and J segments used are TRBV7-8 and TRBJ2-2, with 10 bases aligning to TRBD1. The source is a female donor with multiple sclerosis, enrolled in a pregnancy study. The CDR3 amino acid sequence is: CASSIRTGGTGELFF. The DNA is TGTGCCAGCAGCATCCGGACAGGGGGCACCGGGGAGCTGTTTTTT.